These T cell receptor beta chains were read from a single sample in a study of T cells in narcolepsy. Here immunoSEQ multiplex PCR was the method, and the copy in TCRdb shows in-frame clones only, minus some. Among around 34,000 clones listed, approximately 79% were seen once. The sequencing sample was made of memory (CD45RA-) CD4+ T cells from blood. The receptors come from a human donor in good health. CDR3s include the opening cysteine and the closing phenylalanine or tryptophan. The order of the fields is D gene, clone size, J gene, V gene, CDR3 DNA, CDR3 protein. The D gene is left open where the match is weak. Only part of the rows carry a size: once, few, many, or a class if the clone is expanded.

>.|.|TRBJ2-1|TRBV30
TGTGCCTGGAGTGTGGGCAGGGATCGTATCGGTGAGCAGTTCTTC
CAWSVGRDRIGEQFF
>.|few|TRBJ2-5|TRBV11-2
TGTGCCAGCAGCTTAGTACGGGGCATTAAAGAGACCCAGTACTTC
CASSLVRGIKETQYF
>TRBD1|.|TRBJ1-1|TRBV20-1
TGCAGTGCTAACAACAGGGGGAGAGCTTTCTTT
CSANNRGRAFF
>TRBD2|.|TRBJ2-5|TRBV5-1
TGCGCCAGCAGCCCAGCCGGGACTAGCGGGTGGGCCCAGTACTTC
CASSPAGTSGWAQYF
>.|.|TRBJ2-2|TRBV7-7
TGTGCCAGCAGCTTATCTGTGGTGCCCGGGGAGCTGTTTTTT
CASSLSVVPGELFF
>.|.|TRBJ1-2|TRBV4-1
TGCGCCAGCAGCCAATGGGAGACAGGCACCTATGGCTACACCTTC
CASSQWETGTYGYTF
>.|.|TRBJ2-5|TRBV9
TGTGCCAGCAGCGATACAGGGAGGCTAGCTGAGACCCAGTACTTC
CASSDTGRLAETQYF
>TRBD1|few|TRBJ2-7|TRBV29-1
TGCAGCGTTGGGGGTGGGGCGGGACAGGGTTACGAGCAGTACTTC
CSVGGGAGQGYEQYF
>.|.|TRBJ2-1|TRBV5-4
TGTGCCAGCAGCTGGGCGTTAGGGGGGATAGATGAGCAGTTCTTC
CASSWALGGIDEQFF
>TRBD1|once|TRBJ2-5|TRBV5-1
TGCGCCAGCAGCCGTGGTGGACAGGGAAGCGAGACCCAGTACTTC
CASSRGGQGSETQYF
>.|.|TRBJ1-1|TRBV2
TGTGCCAGCAGCATCTCGACAGCCTTGAACACTGAAGCTTTCTTT
CASSISTALNTEAFF
>.|once|TRBJ1-1|TRBV30
TGTGCCTGGAGAACCAACCTACAGTCAGAAGCTTTCTTT
CAWRTNLQSEAFF
>.|.|TRBJ1-1|TRBV5-4
TGTGCCAGCAGCCCGGACCAGGGACGTCTGAACACTGAAGCTTTCTTT
CASSPDQGRLNTEAFF
>.|.|TRBJ1-5|TRBV21-1
TGTGCCAGCAGCACGCCGGTACGAGGCAATCAGCCCCAGCATTTT
CASSTPVRGNQPQHF
>.|.|TRBJ1-2|TRBV7-6
TGTGCCAGCAGCCCGCTCGGGGTAGACTATGGCTACACCTTC
CASSPLGVDYGYTF
>.|.|TRBJ2-3|TRBV5-4
TGTGCCAGCAGCTTGGGGGGGGCGCGGCCAGATACGCAGTATTTT
CASSLGGARPDTQYF
>.|.|TRBJ2-3|TRBV9
TGTGCCAGCAGCGACCGGGGGGCTGTCACAGATACGCAGTATTTT
CASSDRGAVTDTQYF
>.|.|TRBJ2-6|TRBV7-9
TGTGCCAGCAGCCGGCCTGGGGCCAACGTCCTGACTTTC
CASSRPGANVLTF